This T cell receptor beta chain was recorded in a study of T-cell memory formation after mild COVID-19. TCRdb re-called the 5' RACE reads with MiXCR, one entry per CDR3 protein. This table holds 150,000 to 200,000 distinct CDR3 sequences, over 20% found once. Trimming shortened V by 0 bases and J by 7 bases, and 5 bases separated the two germline ends. Germline loops: CDR1 KGHDR, CDR2 SFDVKD. The CDR3 totals 12 residues. The sequenced sample was PBMCs or a T cell subset sorted from them (not recorded which). The chain has TRBV24-1 and TRBJ1-1; D not certain. This receptor was identified in an adult woman who had mild COVID-19 (a few samples of this study predate the infection). Cell type and time point are not known. This CDR3 reads CATSDLGVEAFF. The CDR3 nucleotides read TGTGCCACCAGTGATTTGGGAGTTGAAGCTTTCTTT.